The rows below give T cell receptor beta chains drawn from one sample of a study of blood T cells in healthy people across ages. MiXCR, applied by TCRdb to the 5' RACE reads, yields one record per CDR3 protein. The data show hundreds of thousands of distinct CDR3 sequences, about 53% seen once. Sample: blood. Source of these receptors: a man aged 80 or over in good health. CDR3s include the opening cysteine and the closing phenylalanine or tryptophan. Each record gives: J gene, V gene, clone size, D gene, CDR3 protein, CDR3 DNA. The D gene is left open where the match is weak. Size tells how often a clone was seen (once, few, many) or the class of an expanded clone, and some rows leave it out.

j_gene: TRBJ2-3
v_gene: TRBV7-3
abundance: NA
d_gene: NA
CDR3aa: CASSLGARANTDTQYF
CDR3nt: TGTGCCAGCAGCTTGGGGGCCAGAGCGAACACAGATACGCAGTATTTT

j_gene: TRBJ2-2
v_gene: TRBV10-2
abundance: NA
d_gene: NA
CDR3aa: CASGGRNTGELFF
CDR3nt: TGCGCCAGCGGCGGCCGAAACACCGGGGAGCTGTTTTTT

j_gene: TRBJ1-2
v_gene: TRBV20-1
abundance: few
d_gene: NA
CDR3aa: CSARTPANYGYTF
CDR3nt: TGCAGTGCTAGGACACCTGCTAACTATGGCTACACCTTC

j_gene: TRBJ2-7
v_gene: TRBV6-4
abundance: few
d_gene: TRBD2
CDR3aa: CASSVRTSGRSSYEQYF
CDR3nt: TGTGCCAGCAGTGTACGGACTAGCGGGAGGAGCTCCTACGAGCAGTACTTC

j_gene: TRBJ2-4
v_gene: TRBV7-9
abundance: few
d_gene: NA
CDR3aa: CASSLWTPNIQYF
CDR3nt: TGTGCCAGCAGCTTATGGACACCAAACATTCAGTACTTC

j_gene: TRBJ2-1
v_gene: TRBV7-2
abundance: NA
d_gene: NA
CDR3aa: CASSLGAGGQRNNEQFF
CDR3nt: TGTGCCAGCAGCTTAGGGGCCGGGGGACAGAGAAACAATGAGCAGTTCTTC

j_gene: TRBJ2-3
v_gene: TRBV5-1
abundance: NA
d_gene: TRBD2
CDR3aa: CASPKPGRGLAGVRRYAYF
CDR3nt: TGCGCCAGTCCCAAACCGGGCCGGGGACTAGCGGGAGTTCGCAGATACGCGTATTTT

j_gene: TRBJ2-7
v_gene: TRBV20-1
abundance: NA
d_gene: NA
CDR3aa: CSARIGGTYEQYF
CDR3nt: TGCAGTGCTAGAATTGGGGGGACCTACGAGCAGTACTTC

j_gene: TRBJ2-4
v_gene: TRBV2
abundance: NA
d_gene: NA
CDR3aa: CASMRDLAKNIQYF
CDR3nt: TGTGCCAGCATGAGGGACCTAGCCAAAAACATTCAGTACTTC

j_gene: TRBJ2-6
v_gene: TRBV9
abundance: NA
d_gene: NA
CDR3aa: CASSVVDGRGSGANVLTF
CDR3nt: TGTGCCAGCAGCGTAGTTGACGGCCGGGGTTCCGGGGCCAACGTCCTGACTTTC

j_gene: TRBJ1-2
v_gene: TRBV28
abundance: NA
d_gene: NA
CDR3aa: CASSAGLTNYGYTF
CDR3nt: TGTGCCAGCAGCGCGGGGCTAACTAACTATGGCTACACCTTC

j_gene: TRBJ2-5
v_gene: TRBV20-1
abundance: NA
d_gene: NA
CDR3aa: CSARLATETQYF
CDR3nt: TGCAGTGCTAGACTAGCAACAGAGACCCAGTACTTC

j_gene: TRBJ2-1
v_gene: TRBV10-3
abundance: NA
d_gene: NA
CDR3aa: CAISGRRDLNEQFF
CDR3nt: TGTGCCATCAGTGGGCGGCGAGACCTTAATGAGCAGTTCTTC

j_gene: TRBJ2-3
v_gene: TRBV4-1
abundance: NA
d_gene: TRBD2
CDR3aa: CASSQPAGFTDTQYF
CDR3nt: TGCGCCAGCAGCCAACCAGCGGGGTTCACAGATACGCAGTATTTT

j_gene: TRBJ2-3
v_gene: TRBV7-9
abundance: once
d_gene: NA
CDR3aa: CASSLITGGGDTQYF
CDR3nt: TGTGCCAGCAGTTTAATAACCGGGGGTGGTGATACGCAGTATTTT

j_gene: TRBJ2-2
v_gene: TRBV6-1
abundance: NA
d_gene: TRBD1
CDR3aa: CASSRRDRVVGNTGELFF
CDR3nt: TGTGCCAGCAGTCGCCGGGACAGGGTAGTTGGGAACACCGGGGAGCTGTTTTTT

j_gene: TRBJ2-7
v_gene: TRBV12-3/TRBV12-4
abundance: NA
d_gene: NA
CDR3aa: CASSRGSTYEQYF
CDR3nt: TGTGCCAGCAGCCGGGGTAGCACGTACGAGCAGTACTTC

j_gene: TRBJ2-7
v_gene: TRBV6-5
abundance: NA
d_gene: TRBD1
CDR3aa: CASSYFTPEGQGYEQYF
CDR3nt: TGTGCCAGCAGTTACTTCACCCCGGAGGGACAGGGCTACGAGCAGTACTTC

j_gene: TRBJ2-5
v_gene: TRBV2
abundance: NA
d_gene: TRBD2
CDR3aa: CASSQIAGVSQGTQYF
CDR3nt: TGTGCCAGCAGTCAGATAGCGGGAGTCTCCCAAGGGACCCAGTACTTC

j_gene: TRBJ2-7
v_gene: TRBV3-1
abundance: NA
d_gene: NA
CDR3aa: CASSHHGQYEQYF
CDR3nt: TGTGCCAGCAGCCATCATGGGCAGTACGAGCAGTACTTC

j_gene: TRBJ2-3
v_gene: TRBV4-2
abundance: NA
d_gene: TRBD2
CDR3aa: CANSDRTSGGTDTQYF
CDR3nt: TGTGCCAACAGCGATAGGACTAGCGGGGGGACAGATACGCAGTATTTT

j_gene: TRBJ2-5
v_gene: TRBV12-3/TRBV12-4
abundance: NA
d_gene: NA
CDR3aa: CASSLRGGQQETQYF
CDR3nt: TGTGCCAGCAGTTTACGGGGAGGTCAACAAGAGACCCAGTACTTC

j_gene: TRBJ2-1
v_gene: TRBV5-4
abundance: NA
d_gene: NA
CDR3aa: CASSLVGLMWNEQFF
CDR3nt: TGTGCCAGCAGCTTGGTGGGCCTCATGTGGAATGAGCAGTTCTTC

j_gene: TRBJ1-2
v_gene: TRBV3-1
abundance: few
d_gene: NA
CDR3aa: CASSDTYGYTF
CDR3nt: TGTGCCAGCAGCGACACATATGGCTACACCTTC

j_gene: TRBJ2-5
v_gene: TRBV27
abundance: NA
d_gene: TRBD1
CDR3aa: CASSSPGQGVMTQYF
CDR3nt: TGTGCCAGCAGTTCTCCGGGACAGGGTGTTATGACCCAGTACTTC